A selection of T cell receptor beta chains follows, all from one sample in a study of T cell responses to AZD1222 COVID-19 vaccine. Generated by immunoSEQ multiplex PCR, the TCRdb table keeps only in-frame clones and is missing some. Among 120,000 or so clones listed, roughly 82% were seen once. The material sequenced was peripheral blood, taken 28 days after the second AZD1222 dose. The receptors come from an adult who received the AZD1222 COVID-19 vaccine. CDR3s include the opening cysteine and the closing phenylalanine or tryptophan. A D gene is named only where the DNA matches it firmly. Clone size is stated in some rows and not others, as once, few, many or a class when expanded.

TRBV4-3,few,TRBJ1-2,TRBD1,TGCGCCAGCAGCCAATCCGGGACAGGTTATGGCTACACCTTC,CASSQSGTGYGYTF
TRBV7-2,-,TRBJ2-2,-,TGTGCCAGCAGCATAGTAGTCGTGAACACCGGGGAGCTGTTTTTT,CASSIVVVNTGELFF
TRBV4-3,-,TRBJ1-5,-,TGCGCCAGCAGCCAAGATTGGGATAGCAATCAGCCCCAGCATTTT,CASSQDWDSNQPQHF
TRBV28,-,TRBJ1-4,-,TGTGCCAGCATCCCTGCATGGGGGGGGGAAAAACTGTTTTTT,CASIPAWGGEKLFF
TRBV6-5,-,TRBJ1-1,-,TGTGCCAGCAGCGAGGGGACATTGAACACTGAAGCTTTCTTT,CASSEGTLNTEAFF
TRBV27,few,TRBJ1-2,-,TGTGCCAGCAGTTTACAGGGCCGGGGTGGCTACACCTTC,CASSLQGRGGYTF
TRBV6-5,-,TRBJ1-1,-,TGTGCCAGCGAGCCGGGGATAAACACTGAAGCTTTCTTT,CASEPGINTEAFF
TRBV13,-,TRBJ2-7,-,TGTGCCAGCAGCTTAGGCCAGAGGTTACTCTACGAGCAGTACTTC,CASSLGQRLLYEQYF
TRBV6-5,few,TRBJ1-5,-,TGTGCCAGCGCCACTAGCAATCAGCCCCAGCATTTT,CASATSNQPQHF
TRBV11-2,few,TRBJ2-3,-,TGTGCCAGCAGCTATGGGGGAGATACGCAGTATTTT,CASSYGGDTQYF
TRBV7-2,-,TRBJ1-4,-,TGTGCCAGCAGCTCAGGACAGAAAGTTGGGGAAAAACTGTTTTTT,CASSSGQKVGEKLFF
TRBV5-1,few,TRBJ2-1,-,TGCGCCAGCAGCCGGGGACAATCCTCCTACAATGAGCAGTTCTTC,CASSRGQSSYNEQFF
TRBV18,-,TRBJ1-2,-,TGTGCCAGCTCACCAATGACACCTCTGAACTATGGCTACACCTTC,CASSPMTPLNYGYTF
TRBV15,-,TRBJ1-2,TRBD1,TGTGCCACCAGCGGCTACGGACAGGGGGCCTCAGGCTACACCTTC,CATSGYGQGASGYTF
TRBV29-1,-,TRBJ1-1,-,TGCAGCGTTCAGGGGATGGCGAACACTGAAGCTTTCTTT,CSVQGMANTEAFF
TRBV7-3,-,TRBJ2-6,-,TGTGCCAGCAGCCTAGGAGGGGGGTTTGGCGCCAACGTCCTGACTTTC,CASSLGGGFGANVLTF
TRBV12-2,-,TRBJ2-5,-,TGTGCAAGTCGCTTAGCGCGACGCAAGCAGGACGCGATTGTGGAGACCCAGTACTTC,CASRLARRKQDAIVETQYF
TRBV7-6,-,TRBJ1-1,-,TGTGCCAGCAGCTTAGGCGACAGATTGAACACTGAAGCTTTCTTT,CASSLGDRLNTEAFF
TRBV6-5,once,TRBJ1-1,TRBD1,TGTGCCAGCAGTTCCCCGACAGGGATGAACACTGAAGCTTTCTTT,CASSSPTGMNTEAFF
TRBV27,once,TRBJ2-7,TRBD1,TGTGCCAGCAGTTTCGTGGGACAGGGGAGTTACGAGCAGTACTTC,CASSFVGQGSYEQYF
TRBV5-5,-,TRBJ1-5,TRBD1,TGTGCCAGCAGCCGAGAGGGGACAGGGAATCAGCCCCAGCATTTT,CASSREGTGNQPQHF
TRBV6-2/TRBV6-3,-,TRBJ2-1,TRBD1,TGTGCCAGCAGTTCTGACAGGGCTCTCTACAATGAGCAGTTCTTC,CASSSDRALYNEQFF
TRBV4-1,-,TRBJ2-3,-,TGCGCCAGCAGCCAAGGGGGCTATAGCACAGATACGCAGTATTTT,CASSQGGYSTDTQYF
TRBV27,-,TRBJ2-7,-,TGTGCCAGCAGTTTATTGGGTTCAAGGGGCTACGAGCAGTACTTC,CASSLLGSRGYEQYF
TRBV18,-,TRBJ1-4,-,TGTGCCAGCTCACGGGGACACGCAGATAATGAAAAACTGTTTTTT,CASSRGHADNEKLFF
TRBV28,-,TRBJ1-5,-,TGTGCCAGCACGGGGGATAGCAATCAGCCCCAGCATTTT,CASTGDSNQPQHF
TRBV5-6,-,TRBJ1-5,-,TGTGCCAGCAGCCCATCGACACAGGGATATCAGCCCCAGCATTTT,CASSPSTQGYQPQHF
TRBV25-1,-,TRBJ1-5,-,TGTGCCAGCAGTCCTCCATTTGGCAATCAGCCCCAGCATTTT,CASSPPFGNQPQHF
TRBV29-1,-,TRBJ2-3,-,TGCAGCGTCTCCATGGGGGGAATTAGGGATACGCAGTATTTT,CSVSMGGIRDTQYF
TRBV5-1,-,TRBJ2-1,-,TGCGCCAGCAGCTTGTTGACTAGTCTGAACTACAATGAGCAGTTCTTC,CASSLLTSLNYNEQFF
TRBV4-1,few,TRBJ1-5,-,TGCGCCAGCAGCCAAGAATCGGCAGGGGCAGGACAGCCCCAGCATTTT,CASSQESAGAGQPQHF
TRBV19,-,TRBJ1-2,-,TGTGCCAGTAGTGAAGGGCCTTACTATGGCTACACCTTC,CASSEGPYYGYTF
TRBV30,-,TRBJ1-5,TRBD1,TGTGCCTCGCAGGGGGCCACCAATCAGCCCCAGCATTTT,CASQGATNQPQHF
TRBV28,-,TRBJ2-7,TRBD1,TGTGCCAGCAGGCGTGGGACAGGGTACTACGAGCAGTACTTC,CASRRGTGYYEQYF
TRBV7-9,-,TRBJ1-3,-,TGTGCCAGCAGCTTAGTGGACGGCGGACTCTCTGGAAACACCATATATTTT,CASSLVDGGLSGNTIYF
TRBV7-9,-,TRBJ1-2,-,TGTGCCAGCAGCTTACGACAGAATGGCTACACCTTC,CASSLRQNGYTF
TRBV14,-,TRBJ1-6,-,TGTGCCAGCAGCCTAGACGGGACACTTTATTCACCCCTCCACTTT,CASSLDGTLYSPLHF
TRBV7-9,few,TRBJ1-1,-,TGTGCCAGCAGCTTATCCATCTCTGAAGCTTTCTTT,CASSLSISEAFF
TRBV7-2,-,TRBJ2-4,-,TGTGCCAGCAGCTTAACAGGGACGGAAAACATTCAGTACTTC,CASSLTGTENIQYF
TRBV28,-,TRBJ1-3,-,TGTGCCAGCAGTCTAGGGACAACCAAAAACACCATATATTTT,CASSLGTTKNTIYF
TRBV19,-,TRBJ1-2,-,TGTGCCAGTAGTATCTACGGGGCCGGAGGCTACACCTTC,CASSIYGAGGYTF
TRBV10-1,-,TRBJ2-2,TRBD1,TGCGCCAGCAGGGCCGGACAGGGGGCATCCACCGGGGAGCTGTTTTTT,CASRAGQGASTGELFF
TRBV5-4,-,TRBJ1-2,-,TGTGCCAGCAGCTTGGTAGGAACTAACTATGGCTACACCTTC,CASSLVGTNYGYTF
TRBV3-1/TRBV3-2,-,TRBJ2-1,-,TGTGCCAGCAGCCATGGTACGGGGGCGAATGAGCAGTTCTTC,CASSHGTGANEQFF
TRBV10-3,-,TRBJ1-1,-,TGTGCCATCAGCCCGGACAGGAACACTGAAGCTTTCTTT,CAISPDRNTEAFF
TRBV19,-,TRBJ1-5,-,TGTGCCAGTAGTCCTATGGTTTATAGCAATCAGCCCCAGCATTTT,CASSPMVYSNQPQHF
TRBV7-9,-,TRBJ1-3,TRBD1,TGTGCCAGCGGCCCGACAGGGACAGCTGGAAACACCATATATTTT,CASGPTGTAGNTIYF
TRBV28,-,TRBJ2-1,TRBD2,TGTGCCAGCAGTCCATTATGGACTAGCGGGGTGGGAGGTGAGCAGTTCTTC,CASSPLWTSGVGGEQFF
TRBV25-1,-,TRBJ1-2,TRBD1,TGTGCCAGCAGCGTCCTTGACAGGGTAAGGGATGGCTACACCTTC,CASSVLDRVRDGYTF
TRBV28,-,TRBJ2-2,TRBD1,TGTGCCAGCAGTTTACTGGACAGGGCCACCGGGGAGCTGTTTTTT,CASSLLDRATGELFF
TRBV5-6,-,TRBJ2-5,TRBD1,TGTGCCAGCAGCAGGGGGCCGGGACGAATAACAGAGACCCAGTACTTC,CASSRGPGRITETQYF
TRBV27,-,TRBJ1-2,TRBD1,TGTGCCAGCAGTTTGTTCTCAGGGGGCGATGGCTATGGCTACACCTTC,CASSLFSGGDGYGYTF
TRBV14,-,TRBJ2-3,TRBD2,TGTGCCAGCAGCCAAGGGACTAGCCGCCACACAGATACGCAGTATTTT,CASSQGTSRHTDTQYF
TRBV27,-,TRBJ1-1,TRBD1,TGTGCCAGCAACTCCGGGACAGGGGCTTTCTCTAACACTGAAGCTTTCTTT,CASNSGTGAFSNTEAFF